The sequence of this T cell receptor (beta chain) was determined in a study of T cells after yellow fever vaccination. By 5'RACE template switching, TCR cDNA was produced, with a universal primer site and UMIs added in the process. TCRdb independently ran MiXCR on the 5' RACE reads; one entry per CDR3 protein. The sample lists approximately 610,000 distinct CDR3 sequences, about a sixth seen once, with 17% in the top ten. Germline CDR1 is SGHVS and CDR2 is FQNEAQ. The CDR3 totals 17 residues. With 1 base clipped from V and 11 bases from J, the junction kept 11 bases outside the gene matches. The chain joins TRBV7-8 to TRBJ2-3; 14 bases agree with TRBD2. The sequence derives from a man between 18 and 29 years old who received the YFV17D yellow fever vaccine. Sequenced here: PBMCs, sampled 5 days after the first yellow fever vaccination. The CDR3 DNA follows: TGTGCCAGCAGCTTAGTCGGGGGACTAGCGGGGGAGGGGGGGCAGTATTTT. Protein product: CASSLVGGLAGEGGQYF.